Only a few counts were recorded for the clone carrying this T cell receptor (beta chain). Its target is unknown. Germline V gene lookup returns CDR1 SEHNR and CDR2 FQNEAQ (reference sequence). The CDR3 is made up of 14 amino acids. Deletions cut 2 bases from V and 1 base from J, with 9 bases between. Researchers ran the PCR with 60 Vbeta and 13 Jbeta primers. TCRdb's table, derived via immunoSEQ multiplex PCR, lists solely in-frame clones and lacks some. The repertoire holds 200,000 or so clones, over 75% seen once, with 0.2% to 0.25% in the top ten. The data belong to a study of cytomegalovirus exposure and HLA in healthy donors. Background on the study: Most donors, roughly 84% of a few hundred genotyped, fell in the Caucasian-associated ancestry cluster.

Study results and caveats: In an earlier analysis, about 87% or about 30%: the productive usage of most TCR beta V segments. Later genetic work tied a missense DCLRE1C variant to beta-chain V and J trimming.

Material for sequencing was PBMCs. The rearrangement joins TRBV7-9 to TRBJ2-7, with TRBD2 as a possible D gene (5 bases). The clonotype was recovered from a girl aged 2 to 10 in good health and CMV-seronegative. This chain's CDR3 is CASSLIGGSYEQYF. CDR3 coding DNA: TGTGCCAGCAGCTTAATTGGAGGATCCTACGAGCAGTACTTC.